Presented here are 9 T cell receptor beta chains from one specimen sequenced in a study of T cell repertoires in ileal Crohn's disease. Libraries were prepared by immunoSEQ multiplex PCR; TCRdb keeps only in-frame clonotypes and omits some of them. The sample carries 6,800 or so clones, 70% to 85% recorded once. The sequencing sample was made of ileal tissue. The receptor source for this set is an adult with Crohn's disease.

For the CDR3, the DNA is TGTGCCAGCAGCGTCCAGGATAACTATGGCTACACCTTC. Protein product: CASSVQDNYGYTF. The chain is built from TRBV7-2 and TRBJ1-2, with no clear D. V dropped 5 bases and J dropped 1 base, with 8 bases sitting between them. The CDR3 has 13 residues. The germline gives CDR1 SGHTA, CDR2 FQGNSA.

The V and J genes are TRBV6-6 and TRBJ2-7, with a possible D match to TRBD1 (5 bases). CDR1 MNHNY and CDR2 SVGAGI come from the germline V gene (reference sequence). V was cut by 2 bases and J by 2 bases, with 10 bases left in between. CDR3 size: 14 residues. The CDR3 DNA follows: TGTGCCAGCAGTTACAGAGACAGAACCTACGAGCAGTACTTC. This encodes CASSYRDRTYEQYF.

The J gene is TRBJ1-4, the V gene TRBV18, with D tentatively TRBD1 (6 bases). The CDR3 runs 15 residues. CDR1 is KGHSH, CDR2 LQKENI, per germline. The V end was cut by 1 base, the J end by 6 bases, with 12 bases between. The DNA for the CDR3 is TGTGCCAGCTCACCACAGCAGGGGAGGGATGAAAAACTGTTTTTT. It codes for CASSPQQGRDEKLFF.

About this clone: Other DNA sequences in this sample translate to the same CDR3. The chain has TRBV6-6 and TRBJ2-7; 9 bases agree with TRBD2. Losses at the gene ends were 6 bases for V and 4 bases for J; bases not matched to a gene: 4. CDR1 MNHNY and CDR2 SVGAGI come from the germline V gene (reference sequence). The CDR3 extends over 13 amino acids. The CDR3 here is CASSSLAGYEQYF. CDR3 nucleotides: TGTGCCAGCAGCAGTCTAGCGGGGTACGAGCAGTACTTC.

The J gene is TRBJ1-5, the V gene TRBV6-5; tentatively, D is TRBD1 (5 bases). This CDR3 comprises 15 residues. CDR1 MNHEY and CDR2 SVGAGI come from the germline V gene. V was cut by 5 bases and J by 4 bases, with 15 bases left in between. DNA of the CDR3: TGTGCCAGCAGTGCAACCGGGACTGCGAATCAGCCCCAGCATTTT. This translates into CASSATGTANQPQHF.

The CDR3 nucleotides are TGTGCCAGCAGAACCGGGACACTATACGAGCAGTACTTC. Translating it yields CASRTGTLYEQYF. V and J are TRBV28 and TRBJ2-7; D may be TRBD1 (6 bases). The germline V gene encodes CDR1 MDHEN and CDR2 SYDVKM. V was trimmed by 6 bases and J by 4 bases, leaving 13 bases between them. The CDR3 loop spans 13 amino acids.

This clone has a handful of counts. This CDR3 reads CASSYAAGYYEQYF. The CDR3 bases are TGTGCCAGCAGTTACGCAGCGGGATACTACGAGCAGTACTTC. This chain connects TRBV6-5 to TRBJ2-7; 7 bases align to TRBD2. V shed 2 bases, J shed 3 bases, and the junction held 4 bases outside the gene matches. CDR1 is MNHEY and CDR2 is SVGAGI in the germline V gene. The CDR3 contains 14 residues.

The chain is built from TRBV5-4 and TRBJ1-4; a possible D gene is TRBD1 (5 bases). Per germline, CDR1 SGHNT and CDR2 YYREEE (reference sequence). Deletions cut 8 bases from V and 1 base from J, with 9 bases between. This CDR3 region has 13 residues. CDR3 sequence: CASGAETNEKLFF. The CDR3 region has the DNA TGTGCCAGTGGGGCGGAAACTAATGAAAAACTGTTTTTT.

CDR3 nucleotides: TGTGCCAGCAGTCCACCACTAGCGGGGGCCTCCACAGATACGCAGTATTTT. Its translation is CASSPPLAGASTDTQYF. This chain joins TRBV9 and TRBJ2-3, with 11 bases aligning to TRBD2. In germline, CDR1 is SGDLS, CDR2 YYNGEE. This CDR3 has 17 residues. J gave up 2 bases and V 5 bases, and 10 bases lay outside the gene matches. Combining the CDR3 with reference TRBV9 and TRBJ2-3 gives the whole variable domain DSGVTQTPKHLITATGQRVTLRCSPRSGDLSVYWYQQSLDQGLQFLIQYYNGEERAKGNILERFSAQQFPDLHSELNLSSLELGDSALYFCASSPPLAGASTDTQYFGPGTRLTVL.